One and the same sample provided the 11 T cell receptor beta chains below, sequenced in a study of blood T cell repertoires in COVID-19. Sequencing used immunoSEQ multiplex PCR; TCRdb keeps in-frame clones, though not all of them. In the table there are 210,000 or so clones, 87% of which are singletons. The sequencing sample was made of peripheral blood. These receptors originate from a woman aged 18-29 years who had recovered from COVID-19.

The chain has TRBV9 and TRBJ2-4, with TRBD1 matching over 9 bases. Losses at the gene ends were 4 bases for V and 6 bases for J; bases not matched to a gene: 5. There are 14 residues in the CDR3. Germline CDR1 SGDLS, CDR2 YYNGEE. The CDR3 sequence is CASSTGQGLNIQYF. The DNA of the CDR3 is TGTGCCAGCAGCACGGGACAGGGATTAAACATTCAGTACTTC.

This chain joins TRBV6-1 and TRBJ2-5; TRBD2 might be the D (6 bases). Trimming took 3 bases from V and 1 from J, leaving 9 bases between them. Germline V gives CDR1 MNHNS, CDR2 SASEGT. The CDR3 has 14 amino acids. In DNA, the CDR3 is TGTGCCAGCAGTGAGGTGGGGGGCCAAGAGACCCAGTACTTC. Residues: CASSEVGGQETQYF.

The V gene is TRBV7-6, the J gene TRBJ2-3; a possible D gene is TRBD1 (5 bases). The CDR3 sequence is 16 residues long. Deletions cut 0 bases from V and 2 bases from J, with 12 bases between. The germline gives CDR1 SGHVS, CDR2 FNYEAQ. CDR3: CASSLATGHTTDTQYF. Written as DNA, the CDR3 is TGTGCCAGCAGCTTAGCTACCGGACATACCACAGATACGCAGTATTTT.

V and J are TRBV15 and TRBJ1-1, with D perhaps matching TRBD1 (6 bases). Trimming removed 0 bases from V and 2 bases from J, with 7 bases in between. The CDR3 has 14 amino acids. The germline CDR1 and CDR2 sequences are LNHNV and YYDKDF (reference sequence). The CDR3 here is CATSREDSNTEAFF. In nucleotides, the CDR3 is TGTGCCACCAGCAGAGAGGACAGTAACACTGAAGCTTTCTTT.

The CDR3 protein is CASSLTGAYSPLHF. DNA for the CDR3: TGTGCCAGCAGCCTCACAGGGGCCTATTCACCCCTCCACTTT. The rearrangement uses TRBV7-9 and TRBJ1-6; the match to TRBD1 covers 7 bases. V lost 5 bases to trimming and J lost 8 bases; unmatched junction nucleotides: 6. The CDR3 has 14 amino acids. In germline, CDR1 is SEHNR, CDR2 FQNEAQ (reference sequence).

The CDR3 loop is CASSKAPALGNQPQHF. CDR3 coding DNA: TGCGCCAGCAGCAAAGCCCCTGCATTAGGCAATCAGCCCCAGCATTTT. V usage is TRBV4-1 and J usage is TRBJ1-5; D call uncertain. CDR3 length: 16 residues. Germline CDR1 and CDR2: MGHRA and YSYEKL. V lost 5 bases, J lost 2 bases, and 16 bases lay in between.

The chain joins TRBV6-2 or TRBV6-3 to TRBJ2-1, with D tentatively TRBD2 (6 bases). The CDR3 has 14 amino acids. Trimming removed 0 bases at V and 9 bases at J, with 12 bases between. The germline gives CDR1 MNHEY, CDR2 SVGEGT. CDR3 DNA: TGTGCCAGCAGTTACTCGCCCAACGGGGGTGAGCAGTTCTTC. Amino acid sequence: CASSYSPNGGEQFF.

Ten or more counts support this clone. The CDR3 spells CASSAADTQYF. CDR3 DNA: TGTGCCAGCAGTGCCGCAGATACGCAGTATTTT. The rearrangement joins TRBV25-1 to TRBJ2-3; D not resolved. The CDR3 is 11 amino acids. The germline V gene has CDR1 MGHDK and CDR2 SYGVNS. V was trimmed by 4 bases and J by 4 bases, leaving 3 bases between them.

In its sample, this clone was seen once. The chain combines TRBV7-2 with TRBJ2-3, with 8 bases fitting TRBD2. The CDR3 runs to 15 residues. V lost 5 bases and J lost 7; bases outside the gene matches: 11. CDR1 and CDR2 (germline): SGHTA, FQGNSA. DNA for the CDR3: TGTGCCAGCAGCGATCCAGCGGGAGCCGTAAATACGCAGTATTTT. Translation gives CASSDPAGAVNTQYF.

The CDR3 DNA follows: TGTGCCAGCAGCCCCGCAGGGCTATCGCCATTCTATCAGCCCCAGCATTTT. This gives the protein CASSPAGLSPFYQPQHF. This sequence joins TRBV6-2 or TRBV6-3 and TRBJ1-5; maybe TRBD1 (5 bases). Trimming left V 6 bases short and J 5 bases short, with 23 bases between. Germline CDR1 MNHEY, CDR2 SVGEGT. The CDR3 is made up of 17 amino acids.

CDR3: CATRLAGGPNEQFF. The CDR3 coding sequence is TGTGCCACCCGACTAGCGGGAGGGCCGAATGAGCAGTTCTTC. J is TRBJ2-1 and V is TRBV6-5; 14 positions agree with TRBD2. V trimming: 10 bases; J trimming: 7 bases; junction bases outside the gene matches: 6. The CDR3 is made up of 14 amino acids. CDR1 is MNHEY and CDR2 is SVGAGI in the germline V gene.